Each of the 27 T cell receptor beta chains below was sequenced from the same sample in a study of shared clonotypes between healthy human individuals. The assay was immunoSEQ multiplex PCR, and TCRdb's table has in-frame clones only and misses some. Seen here are about 1 million clones, around 76% observed once, and the top ten hold approximately 1.5%. The sample comprised memory CD4+ T cells sorted from blood. Subset denoted: CD45RA-negative fraction. The receptor source for this set is a man aged 18 to 30 in good health.

On this clone: It may be a read error: a sequence one base away is much more abundant. Other DNA sequences from this sample encode an identical CDR3 as well. This sequence joins TRBV7-2 and TRBJ2-7; no clear D gene. CDR3 length: 13 residues. The ends were cut back, 1 base at V and 3 bases at J, with 7 bases in the middle. The germline gives CDR1 SGHTA, CDR2 FQGNSA. As DNA, the CDR3 is TGTGCCAGCAGCTTAGTAGGCCTCTACGAGCAGTACTTC. This gives the protein CASSLVGLYEQYF.

The genes are TRBV30 and TRBJ2-3; D is possibly TRBD2 (5 bases). This CDR3 comprises 16 residues. The germline V gene has CDR1 GTSNPN and CDR2 SVGIG (reference sequence). Trimming pared 3 bases from V and 3 bases from J, leaving 19 bases between. The CDR3 bases are TGTGCCTGGAGACTGACAAGGGAGCAACGGACAGATACGCAGTATTTT. Residues: CAWRLTREQRTDTQYF. The full variable domain, with the rest looked up from reference TRBV30 and TRBJ2-3, is SQTIHQWPATLVQPVGSPLSLECTVEGTSNPNLYWYRQAAGRGLQLLFYSVGIGQISSEVPQNLSASRPQDRQFILSSKKLLLSDSGFYLCAWRLTREQRTDTQYFGPGTRLTVL.

A word on this clone: Distinct nucleotide sequences in the sample also encode this CDR3. The rearrangement joins TRBV5-1 to TRBJ1-1; D is undetermined. CDR3 length equals 14 residues. Trimming shortened V by 0 bases and J by 1 base, and 7 bases separated the two germline ends. Germline assignment: CDR1 SGHRS and CDR2 YFSETQ. CDR3 residues: CASSLEGGNTEAFF. CDR3 DNA sequence: TGCGCCAGCAGCTTGGAGGGAGGGAACACTGAAGCTTTCTTT.

The CDR3 is CASSRSTGVAGELFF. Here the CDR3 DNA reads TGTGCCAGCAGCCGCTCTACAGGGGTGGCCGGGGAGCTGTTTTTT. The chain joins TRBV28 to TRBJ2-2; 7 nucleotides align to TRBD1. CDR3 size: 15 residues. Trimming at V came to 6 bases and at J to 6 bases, leaving 10 bases not matched to a gene. Germline CDR1 is MDHEN and CDR2 is SYDVKM.

This chain connects TRBV5-1 to TRBJ1-2; a weak D match, TRBD1 (5 bases). The CDR3 covers 14 residues. The V gene lost 0 bases and the J gene lost 8 bases, with 14 bases spanning the gap. Germline CDR1 is SGHRS and CDR2 is YFSETQ. CDR3 region: CASSLEGLPDGYTF. In nucleotides, the CDR3 is TGCGCCAGCAGCTTGGAGGGGCTCCCCGACGGCTACACCTTC.

The rearrangement links TRBV6-5 to TRBJ2-5; 12 nucleotides align to TRBD2. The CDR3 length is 15 residues. The junction had 7 bases not matched to a gene; V was cut back by 5 bases and J by 6 bases. The germline V gene encodes CDR1 MNHEY and CDR2 SVGAGI. The CDR3 nucleotides read TGTGCCAGCAGTCCAGGACTAGCGGGGATGAAGACCCAGTACTTC. Translating it yields CASSPGLAGMKTQYF.

This clone has just a few counts. This sequence joins TRBV19 and TRBJ1-6, with no clear D. V lost 3 bases and J lost 9, with 12 bases in between. This CDR3 has 14 amino acids. Germline-derived CDR1 and CDR2 are LNHDA and SQIVND (reference sequence). The CDR3 reads CASSISTVVSPLHF. In nucleotides, the CDR3 is TGTGCCAGTAGTATCTCGACTGTGGTTTCACCCCTCCACTTT.

V usage is TRBV30 and J usage is TRBJ2-2, with D possibly being TRBD1 (6 bases). Looked up from germline, CDR1 is GTSNPN and CDR2 is SVGIG (reference sequence). The V and J ends lost 2 bases and 4 bases respectively, with 11 bases between them. The CDR3 length is 14 residues. In DNA, the CDR3 is TGTGCCTGGAGTACCAGGGGCAGCACCGGGGAGCTGTTTTTT. It codes for CAWSTRGSTGELFF.

The chain uses TRBV5-4 and TRBJ2-7; 11 bases match TRBD2. Germline V gene data show CDR1 as SGHNT and CDR2 as YYREEE (reference sequence). This CDR3 spans 16 amino acids. With 0 bases clipped from V and 1 base from J, the junction kept 3 bases outside the gene matches. The chain's CDR3 is CASSLATSGASYEQYF. CDR3 bases: TGTGCCAGCAGCTTGGCGACTAGCGGGGCTTCCTACGAGCAGTACTTC.

Comments on this clone: The sample has other DNA sequences that encode this CDR3 too. The chain is built from TRBV2 and TRBJ1-1; D is unresolved. Germline loops: CDR1 SNHLY, CDR2 FYNNEI. This CDR3 spans 13 amino acids. The V end lost 5 bases, the J end lost 0 bases, and 7 bases lay between the germline ends. This CDR3 is CASSLGMNTEAFF. The CDR3 DNA is TGTGCCAGCAGTCTGGGGATGAACACTGAAGCTTTCTTT.

The chain carries TRBV6-4 and TRBJ2-7; D remains ambiguous. The CDR3 is 15 amino acids. V lost 5 bases, J lost 2 bases, and 16 bases lay in between. Germline V gene data show CDR1 as MRHNA and CDR2 as SNTAGT. CDR3 protein: CASSPPQAKPYEQYF. In DNA, the CDR3 is TGTGCCAGCAGTCCACCGCAGGCTAAACCCTACGAGCAGTACTTC.

V and J are TRBV5-1 and TRBJ2-7; D not certain. The CDR3 sequence is 13 residues long. Germline V gives CDR1 SGHRS, CDR2 YFSETQ. V lost 3 bases, J lost 4 bases, and 11 bases lay in between. In DNA, the CDR3 is TGCGCCAGCAGCTCGGTACCGAAATACGAGCAGTACTTC. This encodes CASSSVPKYEQYF.

This clone was found many times. The V call is TRBV12-1, the J call TRBJ2-3; the D call in the table, TRBD2, was not verified against the DNA. TRBV12-1 is a pseudogene. The CDR3 loop spans 15 amino acids. The CDR3 DNA follows: TGTGCCAGCAGCGATGGCGCAGAAGACTGGGATACGCAGTATTTT. Translating it yields CASSDGAEDWDTQYF.

The V and J genes are TRBV4-1 and TRBJ2-3, with 12 positions matching TRBD2. The CDR3 extends over 15 amino acids. CDR1 MGHRA and CDR2 YSYEKL come from the germline V gene. Trimming removed 0 bases from V and 14 bases from J; junction bases left unmatched: 9. The CDR3 sequence: CASSQDQLAGGPMYF. The CDR3 DNA follows: TGCGCCAGCAGCCAAGATCAGCTAGCGGGAGGGCCTATGTATTTT.

V gene TRBV5-8 combines with J gene TRBJ1-5, with D unclear. The CDR3 loop spans 12 amino acids. V gave up 4 bases and J gave up 5 bases, with 7 bases separating them. Germline CDR1 and CDR2: SGHTS and YDEGEE. CDR3 sequence: CASSRPDQPQHF. CDR3 nucleotides: TGTGCCAGCAGCCGCCCGGATCAGCCCCAGCATTTT.

The rearrangement links TRBV27 to TRBJ2-5, with TRBD1 matching over 7 bases. CDR1 and CDR2 from the germline V gene are MNHEY and SMNVEV (reference sequence). The CDR3 runs 15 residues. V lost 5 bases to trimming and J lost 5 bases; unmatched junction nucleotides: 11. The CDR3 protein is CASSIRQGWVETQYF. The DNA of the CDR3 is TGTGCCAGCAGTATAAGACAGGGTTGGGTCGAGACCCAGTACTTC.

CDR3 DNA: TGTGCCAGTAGTGTGGAATTCGGGACACTACGACTCAAGCTGTTTTTT. Its translation: CASSVEFGTLRLKLFF. V gene TRBV19 combines with J gene TRBJ1-4, with D possibly matching TRBD1 (6 bases). The ends were cut back, 5 bases at V and 14 bases at J, with 27 bases in the middle. The CDR3 is 16 amino acids. Germline CDR1 and CDR2: LNHDA and SQIVND (reference sequence).

This clone was observed a few times. The rearrangement joins TRBV19 to TRBJ2-1; D not resolved. Trimming removed 6 bases from V and 0 bases from J, with 6 bases in between. Germline V lookup: CDR1 LNHDA, CDR2 SQIVND (reference sequence). The CDR3 consists of 13 residues. This CDR3 is CASRSNSYNEQFF. In nucleotides, the CDR3 is TGTGCCAGTAGATCTAACTCCTACAATGAGCAGTTCTTC.

The gene calls are TRBV7-2 and TRBJ1-1; no clear D. V lost 3 bases and J lost 7, with 6 bases in between. Germline CDR1 and CDR2: SGHTA and FQGNSA. The CDR3 has 11 amino acids. The CDR3 DNA is TGTGCCAGCAGCTTTCACAGTGAAGCTTTCTTT. Amino acids: CASSFHSEAFF.

Turning to this clone: Within the sample, other DNA sequences also encode this same CDR3. Here the CDR3 DNA reads TGTGCCAGCAGGGGGGGCTCTGGAAACACCATATATTTT. Amino acid sequence: CASRGGSGNTIYF. The chain links TRBV6-1 to TRBJ1-3, with a possible D match to TRBD1 (5 bases). V gave up 6 bases and J gave up 0 bases, with 6 bases separating them. CDR1 MNHNS and CDR2 SASEGT come from the germline V gene. The CDR3 extends over 13 amino acids.

This chain uses TRBV19 with TRBJ1-4; D possibly corresponds to TRBD1 (6 bases). V lost 0 bases and J lost 10, with 12 bases in between. Germline V gives CDR1 LNHDA, CDR2 SQIVND (reference sequence). The CDR3 spans 14 residues. The CDR3 nucleotides read TGTGCCAGTAGTATAGAAGTGGGACAAAGAAAACTGTTTTTT. This codes for CASSIEVGQRKLFF.

The chain combines TRBV4-3 with TRBJ2-7; weak D call: TRBD1 (6 bases). The CDR3 is 15 amino acids. V lost 3 bases to trimming and J lost 2 bases, with 14 bases between them. Germline CDR1 LGHNA, CDR2 YSLEER. This CDR3 is CASSQQGSGAYEQYF. The CDR3 coding sequence is TGCGCCAGCAGCCAGCAGGGGAGTGGGGCCTACGAGCAGTACTTC.

On this clone itself: This sequence may be a read error, since a much larger clone differs from it by one base. This sample also contains other DNA sequences that code for the same CDR3. This chain connects TRBV7-2 to TRBJ1-1, with D hard to call. In germline, CDR1 is SGHTA, CDR2 FQGNSA. V dropped 2 bases and J dropped 2 bases, with 6 bases sitting between them. The CDR3 extends over 13 amino acids. The CDR3 loop is CASSLQENTEAFF. The CDR3, as DNA: TGTGCCAGCAGCTTACAGGAAAACACTGAAGCTTTCTTT.

The CDR3 is CASSHPPTEAFF. The DNA for the CDR3 is TGCGCCAGCAGTCACCCTCCCACTGAAGCTTTCTTT. V is TRBV23-1 and J is TRBJ1-1; D not certain. TRBV23-1 belongs to the ORF category, with a function that is uncertain. This CDR3 contains 12 residues. The V end lost 3 bases, the J end lost 4 bases, and 6 bases lay between the germline ends.

V is TRBV6-5 and J is TRBJ2-2, with D unclear. The CDR3 is 13 amino acids. V was clipped by 7 bases and J by 0 bases, with 6 bases between them. Germline V CDR1 and CDR2: MNHEY, SVGAGI. The CDR3 DNA sequence: TGTGCCAGCACCGGGCCGAACACCGGGGAGCTGTTTTTT. It encodes CASTGPNTGELFF.

The chain recombines TRBV11-3 with TRBJ2-3; unclear D gene. CDR3 length equals 14 residues. The germline V gene encodes CDR1 SGHNT and CDR2 YENEEA. Trimming stripped 2 bases from V and 4 bases from J, with 10 bases between. The CDR3 spells CASSLNPLSDTQYF. Written as DNA, the CDR3 is TGTGCCAGCAGCTTAAATCCTCTTTCAGATACGCAGTATTTT. The full variable domain, rest sourced from reference TRBV11-3 and TRBJ2-3, is EAGVVQSPRYKIIEKKQPVAFWCNPISGHNTLYWYLQNLGQGPELLIRYENEEAVDDSQLPKDRFSAERLKGVDSTLKIQPAELGDSAVYLCASSLNPLSDTQYFGPGTRLTVL.

This clone was detected a few times. CDR3 protein: CASSDRANNYGYTF. CDR3 nucleotides: TGTGCCAGCAGTGACAGGGCGAACAACTATGGCTACACCTTC. The chain links TRBV6-1 to TRBJ1-2, with TRBD1 as a possible D gene (5 bases). The CDR3 has 14 amino acids. Trimming shortened V by 3 bases and J by 2 bases, and 10 bases separated the two germline ends. Germline loops: CDR1 MNHNS, CDR2 SASEGT.